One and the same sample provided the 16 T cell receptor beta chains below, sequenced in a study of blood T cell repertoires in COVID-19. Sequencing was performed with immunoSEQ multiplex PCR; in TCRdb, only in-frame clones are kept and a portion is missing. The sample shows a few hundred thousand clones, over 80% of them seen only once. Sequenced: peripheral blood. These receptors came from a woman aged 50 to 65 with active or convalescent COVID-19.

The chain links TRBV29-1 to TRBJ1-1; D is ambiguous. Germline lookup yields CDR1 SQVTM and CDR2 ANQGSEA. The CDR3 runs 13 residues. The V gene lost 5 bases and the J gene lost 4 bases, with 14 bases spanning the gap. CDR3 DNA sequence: TGCAGCGTTTCCTCAGGAACCGCCACTGAAGCTTTCTTT. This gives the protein CSVSSGTATEAFF.

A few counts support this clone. The CDR3 DNA sequence: TGCGCCAGCAGCTGGGGGACTAGCGGTCTCAATGAGCAGTTCTTC. Amino acid sequence: CASSWGTSGLNEQFF. V usage is TRBV5-1 and J usage is TRBJ2-1; 11 bases match TRBD2. Germline CDR1 reads SGHRS; CDR2 reads YFSETQ. There are 15 residues in the CDR3. Trimming cost V 3 bases and J 6 bases; bases outside gene matches: 5.

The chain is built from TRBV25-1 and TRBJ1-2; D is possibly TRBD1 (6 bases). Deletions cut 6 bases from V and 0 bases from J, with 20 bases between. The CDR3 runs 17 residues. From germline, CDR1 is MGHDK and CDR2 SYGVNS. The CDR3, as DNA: TGTGCCAGCAGCGCCACCACTTTAGGGACATCTAACTATGGCTACACCTTC. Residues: CASSATTLGTSNYGYTF.

CDR3 sequence: CASSYRQGNNQPQHF. CDR3 in DNA: TGTGCCAGTAGCTACCGACAGGGTAACAATCAGCCCCAGCATTTT. The rearrangement joins TRBV19 to TRBJ1-5; TRBD1 agrees at 7 bases. J was trimmed by 3 bases and V by 6 bases; bases with no gene match: 8. Germline lookup yields CDR1 LNHDA and CDR2 SQIVND (reference sequence). The CDR3 is made up of 15 amino acids.

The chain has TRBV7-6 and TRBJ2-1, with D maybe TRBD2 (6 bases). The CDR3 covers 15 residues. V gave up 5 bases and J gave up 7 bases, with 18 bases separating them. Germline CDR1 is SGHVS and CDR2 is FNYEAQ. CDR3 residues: CASSQTRGLENEQFF. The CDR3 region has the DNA TGTGCCAGCAGCCAGACCCGGGGGTTAGAGAATGAGCAGTTCTTC.

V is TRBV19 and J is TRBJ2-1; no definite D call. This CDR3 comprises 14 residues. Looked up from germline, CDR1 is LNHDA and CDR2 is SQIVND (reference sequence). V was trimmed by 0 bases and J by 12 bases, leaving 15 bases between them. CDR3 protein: CASSIDPPIGGQFF. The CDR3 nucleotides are TGTGCCAGTAGTATAGATCCCCCCATCGGCGGGCAGTTCTTC.

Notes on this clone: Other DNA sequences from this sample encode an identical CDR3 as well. In nucleotides, the CDR3 is TGCGCCAGCAGCTTGACAGTGAACACTGAAGCTTTCTTT. This codes for CASSLTVNTEAFF. V usage is TRBV5-1 and J usage is TRBJ1-1, with D unresolved. The CDR3 has 13 amino acids. The V and J ends lost 1 base and 0 bases respectively, with 4 bases between them. Per germline, CDR1 SGHRS and CDR2 YFSETQ. The complete variable domain, with remaining parts taken from reference TRBV5-1 and TRBJ1-1, reads KAGVTQTPRYLIKTRGQQVTLSCSPISGHRSVSWYQQTPGQGLQFLFEYFSETQRNKGNFPGRFSGRQFSNSRSEMNVSTLELGDSALYLCASSLTVNTEAFFGQGTRLTVV.

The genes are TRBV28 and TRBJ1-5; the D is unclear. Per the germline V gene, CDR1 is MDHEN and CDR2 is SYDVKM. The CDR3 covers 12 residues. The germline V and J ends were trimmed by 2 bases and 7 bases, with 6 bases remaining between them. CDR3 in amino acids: CASSLPLQPQHF. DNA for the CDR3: TGTGCCAGCAGTTTACCGTTGCAGCCCCAGCATTTT.

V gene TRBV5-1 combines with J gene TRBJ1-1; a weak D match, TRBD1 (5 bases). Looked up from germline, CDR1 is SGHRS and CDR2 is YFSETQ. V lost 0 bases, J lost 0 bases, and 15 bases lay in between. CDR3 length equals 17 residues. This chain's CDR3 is CASSLESRVLMNTEAFF. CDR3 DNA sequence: TGCGCCAGCAGCTTGGAAAGCAGGGTTCTGATGAACACTGAAGCTTTCTTT.

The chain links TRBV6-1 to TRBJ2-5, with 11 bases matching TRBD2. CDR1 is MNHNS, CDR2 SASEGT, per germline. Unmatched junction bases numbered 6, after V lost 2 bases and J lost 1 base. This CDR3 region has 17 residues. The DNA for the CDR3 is TGTGCCAGCAGTGAATGGAGACTAGCGGGGACCCAAGAGACCCAGTACTTC. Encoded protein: CASSEWRLAGTQETQYF.

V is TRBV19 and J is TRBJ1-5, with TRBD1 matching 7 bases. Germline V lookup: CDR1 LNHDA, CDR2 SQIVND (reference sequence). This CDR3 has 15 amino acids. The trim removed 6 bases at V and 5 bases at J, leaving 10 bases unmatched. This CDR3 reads CASSLRQGEYQPQHF. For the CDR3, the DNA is TGTGCCAGTAGCCTAAGACAGGGAGAATATCAGCCCCAGCATTTT.

This chain's CDR3 is CASSLARGSVEQYF. In nucleotides, the CDR3 is TGTGCCAGCAGCTTAGCCAGGGGGTCTGTCGAGCAGTACTTC. The V and J genes are TRBV5-4 and TRBJ2-7, with 7 nucleotides matching TRBD1. CDR3 length: 14 amino acids. Germline values: CDR1 SGHNT, CDR2 YYREEE (reference sequence). The V gene end was trimmed by 2 bases and the J gene end by 6 bases; junction bases not matched to a gene: 8.

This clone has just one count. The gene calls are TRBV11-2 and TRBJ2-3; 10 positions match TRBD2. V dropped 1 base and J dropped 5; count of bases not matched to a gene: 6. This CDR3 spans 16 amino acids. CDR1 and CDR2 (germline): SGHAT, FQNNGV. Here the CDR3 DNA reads TGTGCCAGCAGCTTAGGAGCGGGAGGGCCAGTAGATACGCAGTATTTT. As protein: CASSLGAGGPVDTQYF.

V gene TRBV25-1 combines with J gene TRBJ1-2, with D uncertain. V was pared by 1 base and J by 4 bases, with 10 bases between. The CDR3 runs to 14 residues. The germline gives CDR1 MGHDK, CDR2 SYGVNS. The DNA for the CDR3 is TGTGCCAGCAGTGAATTGGGCAGCATCTATGGCTACACCTTC. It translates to CASSELGSIYGYTF.

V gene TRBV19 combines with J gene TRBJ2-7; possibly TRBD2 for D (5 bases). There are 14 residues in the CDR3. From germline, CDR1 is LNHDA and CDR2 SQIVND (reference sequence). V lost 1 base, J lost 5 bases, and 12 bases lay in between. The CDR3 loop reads CASSIVGGSDEQYF. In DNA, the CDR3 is TGTGCCAGTAGTATAGTTGGCGGGTCGGACGAGCAGTACTTC.

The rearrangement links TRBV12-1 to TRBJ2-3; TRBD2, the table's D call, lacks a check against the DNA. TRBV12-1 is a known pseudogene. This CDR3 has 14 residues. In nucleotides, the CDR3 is TGTGCCAGCAGCCAGGACTGTCGCACAGATACGCAGTATTTT. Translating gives CASSQDCRTDTQYF.